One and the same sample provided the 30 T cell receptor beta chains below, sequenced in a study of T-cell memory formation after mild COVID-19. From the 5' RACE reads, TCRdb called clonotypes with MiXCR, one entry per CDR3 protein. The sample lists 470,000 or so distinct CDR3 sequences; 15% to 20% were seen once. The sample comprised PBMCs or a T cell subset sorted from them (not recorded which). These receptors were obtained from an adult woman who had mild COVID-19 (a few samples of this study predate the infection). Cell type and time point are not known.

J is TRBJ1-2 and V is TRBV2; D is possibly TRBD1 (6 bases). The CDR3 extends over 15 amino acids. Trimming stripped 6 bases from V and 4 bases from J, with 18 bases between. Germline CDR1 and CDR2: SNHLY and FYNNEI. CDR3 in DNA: TGTGCCAGCAGGGTCGGTGAGGGGGGTTCCTATGGCTACACCTTC. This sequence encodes CASRVGEGGSYGYTF. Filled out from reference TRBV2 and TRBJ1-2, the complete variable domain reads EPEVTQTPSHQVTQMGQEVILRCVPISNHLYFYWYRQILGQKVEFLVSFYNNEISEKSEIFDDQFSVERPDGSNFTLKIRSTKLEDSAMYFCASRVGEGGSYGYTFGSGTRLTVV.

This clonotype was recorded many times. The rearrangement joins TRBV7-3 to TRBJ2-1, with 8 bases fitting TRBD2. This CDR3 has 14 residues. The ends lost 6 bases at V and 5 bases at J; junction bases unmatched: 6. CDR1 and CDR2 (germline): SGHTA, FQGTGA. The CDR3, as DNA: TGTGCCAGCAGTAGGGCGGGGGGTCACAATGAGCAGTTCTTC. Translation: CASSRAGGHNEQFF.

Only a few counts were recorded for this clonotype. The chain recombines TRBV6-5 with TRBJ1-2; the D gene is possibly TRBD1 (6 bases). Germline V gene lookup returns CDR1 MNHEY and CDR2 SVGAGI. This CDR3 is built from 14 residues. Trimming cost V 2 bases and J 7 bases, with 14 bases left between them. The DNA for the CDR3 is TGTGCCAGCAGTTACGGGGGCAAGAAAGGTGGCTACACCTTC. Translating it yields CASSYGGKKGGYTF.

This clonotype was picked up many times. The CDR3: CASSQGTGPKYF. For the CDR3, the DNA is TGTGCCAGCAGCCAAGGGACAGGGCCCAAGTATTTT. This chain links TRBV3-1 with TRBJ2-3; 8 bases line up with TRBD1. The CDR3 is 12 residues long. CDR1 LGHDT and CDR2 YNNKEL come from the germline V gene (reference sequence). With 1 base clipped from V and 13 bases from J, the junction kept 4 bases outside the gene matches.

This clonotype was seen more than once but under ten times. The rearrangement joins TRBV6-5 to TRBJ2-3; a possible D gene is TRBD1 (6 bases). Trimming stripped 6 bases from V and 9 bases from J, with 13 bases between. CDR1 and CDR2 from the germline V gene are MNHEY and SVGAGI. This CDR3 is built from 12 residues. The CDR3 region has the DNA TGTGCCAGCAGGTCCGGGACAACGACGCAGTATTTT. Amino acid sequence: CASRSGTTTQYF.

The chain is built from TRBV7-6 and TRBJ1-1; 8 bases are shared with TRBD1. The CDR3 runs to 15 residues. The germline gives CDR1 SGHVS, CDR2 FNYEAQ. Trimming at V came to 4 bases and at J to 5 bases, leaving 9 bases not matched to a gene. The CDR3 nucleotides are TGTGCCAGCAGCTCCCGGACAGGGTGGGGTACTGAAGCTTTCTTT. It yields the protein CASSSRTGWGTEAFF.

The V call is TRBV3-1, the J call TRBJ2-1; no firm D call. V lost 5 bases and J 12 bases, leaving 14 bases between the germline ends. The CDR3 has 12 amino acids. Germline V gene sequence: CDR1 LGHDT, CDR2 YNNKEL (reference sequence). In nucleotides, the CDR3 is TGTGCCAGCAGCTCGACGACCTCCCCGCAGTTCTTC. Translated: CASSSTTSPQFF.

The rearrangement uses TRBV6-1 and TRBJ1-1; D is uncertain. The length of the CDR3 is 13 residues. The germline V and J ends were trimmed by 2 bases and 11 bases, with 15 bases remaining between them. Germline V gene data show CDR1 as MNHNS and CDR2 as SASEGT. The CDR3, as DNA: TGTGCCAGCAGTGAACTTGGGCAGCAAACCGCTTTCTTT. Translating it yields CASSELGQQTAFF.

This chain's CDR3 is CASSRGGLAGPQETQYF. In nucleotides, the CDR3 is TGTGCCAGCAGTCGAGGGGGGCTAGCGGGGCCGCAAGAGACCCAGTACTTC. V and J are TRBV7-2 and TRBJ2-5, with 9 bases lining up with TRBD2. Losses at the gene ends were 6 bases for V and 2 bases for J; bases not matched to a gene: 13. Germline V gene sequence: CDR1 SGHTA, CDR2 FQGNSA. The CDR3 sequence is 17 residues long.

CDR3 coding DNA: TGTGCCAGCAGTTTCTTAGGCCGGGCCGCTGAACAAGCTTTCTTT. Its protein product is CASSFLGRAAEQAFF. This chain connects TRBV27 to TRBJ1-1, with D hard to call. Germline V gene sequence: CDR1 MNHEY, CDR2 SMNVEV (reference sequence). This CDR3 comprises 15 residues. V lost 3 bases, J lost 9 bases, and 20 bases lay in between.

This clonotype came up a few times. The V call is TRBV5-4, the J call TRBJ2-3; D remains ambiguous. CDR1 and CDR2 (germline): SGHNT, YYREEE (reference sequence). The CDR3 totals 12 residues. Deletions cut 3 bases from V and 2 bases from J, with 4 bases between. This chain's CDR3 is CASSWDTDTQYF. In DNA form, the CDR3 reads TGTGCCAGCAGCTGGGACACAGATACGCAGTATTTT.

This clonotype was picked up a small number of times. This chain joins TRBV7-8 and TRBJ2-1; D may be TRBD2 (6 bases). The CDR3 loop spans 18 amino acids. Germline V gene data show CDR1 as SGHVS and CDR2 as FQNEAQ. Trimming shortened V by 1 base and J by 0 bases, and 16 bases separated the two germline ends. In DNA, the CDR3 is TGTGCCAGCAGCTTAGTTCCTAGCGCGGTAAGCTCCTACAATGAGCAGTTCTTC. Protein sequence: CASSLVPSAVSSYNEQFF.

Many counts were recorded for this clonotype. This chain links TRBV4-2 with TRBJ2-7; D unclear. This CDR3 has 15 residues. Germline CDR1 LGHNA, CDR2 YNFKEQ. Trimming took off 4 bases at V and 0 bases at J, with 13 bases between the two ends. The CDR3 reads CASSPNSVGSYEQYF. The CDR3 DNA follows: TGTGCCAGCAGCCCCAATTCGGTCGGCTCCTACGAGCAGTACTTC.

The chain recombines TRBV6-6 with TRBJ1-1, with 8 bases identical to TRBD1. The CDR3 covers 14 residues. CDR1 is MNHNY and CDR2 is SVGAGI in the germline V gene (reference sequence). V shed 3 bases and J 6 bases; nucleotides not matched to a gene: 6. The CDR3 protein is CASSYTGGLSEAFF. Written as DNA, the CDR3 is TGTGCCAGCAGTTATACAGGGGGATTATCTGAAGCTTTCTTT.

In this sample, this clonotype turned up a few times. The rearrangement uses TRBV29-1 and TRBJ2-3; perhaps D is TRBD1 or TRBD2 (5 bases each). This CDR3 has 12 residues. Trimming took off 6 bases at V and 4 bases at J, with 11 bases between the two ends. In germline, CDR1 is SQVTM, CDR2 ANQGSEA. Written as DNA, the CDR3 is TGCAGCGTCGGGGACGGTCCAGATACGCAGTATTTT. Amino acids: CSVGDGPDTQYF.

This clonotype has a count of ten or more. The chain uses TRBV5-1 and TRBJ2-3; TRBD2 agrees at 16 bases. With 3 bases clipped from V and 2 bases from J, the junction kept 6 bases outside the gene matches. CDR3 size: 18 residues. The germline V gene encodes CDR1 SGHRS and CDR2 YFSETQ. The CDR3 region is CASSSGLAGGGPTDTQYF. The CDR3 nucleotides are TGCGCCAGCAGCTCGGGACTAGCGGGAGGGGGGCCCACAGATACGCAGTATTTT. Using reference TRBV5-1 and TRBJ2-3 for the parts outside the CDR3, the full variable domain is KAGVTQTPRYLIKTRGQQVTLSCSPISGHRSVSWYQQTPGQGLQFLFEYFSETQRNKGNFPGRFSGRQFSNSRSEMNVSTLELGDSALYLCASSSGLAGGGPTDTQYFGPGTRLTVL.

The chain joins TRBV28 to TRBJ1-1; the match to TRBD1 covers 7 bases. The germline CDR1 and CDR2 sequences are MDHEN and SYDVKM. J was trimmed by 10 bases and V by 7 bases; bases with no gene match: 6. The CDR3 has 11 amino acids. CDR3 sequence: CASTLDRRAFF. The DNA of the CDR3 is TGTGCCAGCACCCTGGACAGGAGAGCTTTCTTT.

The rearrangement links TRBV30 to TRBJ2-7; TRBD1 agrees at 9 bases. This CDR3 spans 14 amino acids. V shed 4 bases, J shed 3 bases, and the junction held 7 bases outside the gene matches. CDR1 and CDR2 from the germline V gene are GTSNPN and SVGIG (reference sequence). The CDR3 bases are TGTGCCTGGACCGACAGGGGGGACGTCTACGAGCAGTACTTC. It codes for CAWTDRGDVYEQYF.

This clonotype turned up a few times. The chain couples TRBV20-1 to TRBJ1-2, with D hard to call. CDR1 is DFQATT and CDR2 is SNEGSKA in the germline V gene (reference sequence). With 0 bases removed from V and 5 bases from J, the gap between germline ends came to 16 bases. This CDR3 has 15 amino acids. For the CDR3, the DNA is TGCAGTGCTAGAGACCAATCACAGCTTCGTTATGGCTACACCTTC. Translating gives CSARDQSQLRYGYTF.

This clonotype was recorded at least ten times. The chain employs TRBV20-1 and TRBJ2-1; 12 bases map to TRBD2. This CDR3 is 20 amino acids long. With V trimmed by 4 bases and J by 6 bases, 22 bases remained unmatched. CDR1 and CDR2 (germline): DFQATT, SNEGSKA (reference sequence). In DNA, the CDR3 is TGCAGTGCTAAAGATTCTGGACAGGGGCGAGGACTAGCGGGACCCAATGAGCAGTTCTTC. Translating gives CSAKDSGQGRGLAGPNEQFF.

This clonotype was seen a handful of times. The CDR3 DNA reads as TGTGCCAGCAGTGAATGGGGAGGGGAGGCTAAGTGGAAGACCCAGTACTTC. This translates into CASSEWGGEAKWKTQYF. The genes are TRBV25-1 and TRBJ2-5; TRBD2 aligns across 7 bases. Germline V gene lookup returns CDR1 MGHDK and CDR2 SYGVNS. Trimming at V came to 1 base and at J to 6 bases, leaving 14 bases not matched to a gene. The CDR3 contains 17 residues.

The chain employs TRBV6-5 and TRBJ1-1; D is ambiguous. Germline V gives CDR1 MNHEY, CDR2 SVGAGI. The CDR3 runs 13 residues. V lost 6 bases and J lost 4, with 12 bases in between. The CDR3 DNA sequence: TGTGCCAGCAGCCCCAAGTTGGGCACTGAAGCTTTCTTT. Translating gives CASSPKLGTEAFF.

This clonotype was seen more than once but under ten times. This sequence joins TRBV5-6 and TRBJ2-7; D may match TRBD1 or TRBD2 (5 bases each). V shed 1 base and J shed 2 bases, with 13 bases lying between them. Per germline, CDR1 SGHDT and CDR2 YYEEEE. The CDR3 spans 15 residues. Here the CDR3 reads CASSLYGTGTYEQYF. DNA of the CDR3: TGTGCCAGCAGCTTGTACGGGACGGGAACCTACGAGCAGTACTTC.

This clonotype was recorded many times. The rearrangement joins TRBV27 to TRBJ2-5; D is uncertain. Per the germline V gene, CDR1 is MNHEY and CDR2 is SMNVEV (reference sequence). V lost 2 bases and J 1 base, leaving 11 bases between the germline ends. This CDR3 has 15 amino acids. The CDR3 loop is CASSLTGRSQETQYF. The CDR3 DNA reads TGTGCCAGCAGTTTAACCGGCCGGAGCCAAGAGACCCAGTACTTC.

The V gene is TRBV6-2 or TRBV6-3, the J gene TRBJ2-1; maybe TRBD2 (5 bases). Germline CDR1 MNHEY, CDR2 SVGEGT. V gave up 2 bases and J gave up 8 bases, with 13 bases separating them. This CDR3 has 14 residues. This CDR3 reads CASSYVGLAYEQFF. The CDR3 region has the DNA TGTGCCAGCAGTTACGTCGGGCTAGCCTATGAGCAGTTCTTC.

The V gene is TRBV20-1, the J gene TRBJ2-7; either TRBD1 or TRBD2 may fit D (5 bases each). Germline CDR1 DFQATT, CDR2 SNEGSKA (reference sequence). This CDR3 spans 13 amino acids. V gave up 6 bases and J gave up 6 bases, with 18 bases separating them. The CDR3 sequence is CSAPGTLVGEQYF. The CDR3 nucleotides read TGCAGTGCCCCCGGGACGCTGGTTGGCGAGCAGTACTTC.

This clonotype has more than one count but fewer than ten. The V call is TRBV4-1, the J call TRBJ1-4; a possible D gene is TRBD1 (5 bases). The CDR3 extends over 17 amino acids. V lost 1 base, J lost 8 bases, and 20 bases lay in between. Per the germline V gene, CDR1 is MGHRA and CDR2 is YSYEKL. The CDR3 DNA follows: TGCGCCAGCAGCCAAGTCGGGGTAGGAAGGGGAGGAGAAAAACTGTTTTTT. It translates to CASSQVGVGRGGEKLFF.

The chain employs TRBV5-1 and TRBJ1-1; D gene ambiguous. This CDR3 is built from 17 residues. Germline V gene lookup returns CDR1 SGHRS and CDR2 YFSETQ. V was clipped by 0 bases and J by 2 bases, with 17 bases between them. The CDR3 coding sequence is TGCGCCAGCAGCTTGGAAGCGAGGCCGGAACTAAACACTGAAGCTTTCTTT. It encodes CASSLEARPELNTEAFF.

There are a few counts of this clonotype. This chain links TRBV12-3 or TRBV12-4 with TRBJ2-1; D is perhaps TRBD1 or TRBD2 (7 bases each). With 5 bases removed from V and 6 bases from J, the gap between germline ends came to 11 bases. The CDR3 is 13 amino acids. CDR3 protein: CASSTGEGNEQFF. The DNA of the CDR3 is TGTGCCAGCAGTACAGGGGAGGGCAATGAGCAGTTCTTC.

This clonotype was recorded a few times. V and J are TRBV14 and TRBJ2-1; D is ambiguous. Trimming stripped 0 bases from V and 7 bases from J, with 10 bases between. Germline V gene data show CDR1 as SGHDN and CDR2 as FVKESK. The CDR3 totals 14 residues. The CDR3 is CASSQERAVNEQFF. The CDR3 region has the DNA TGTGCCAGCAGCCAAGAAAGGGCAGTGAATGAGCAGTTCTTC.